This TCR beta chain was profiled in a study of blood T cell repertoires in COVID-19. Only in-frame clones appear in the TCRdb table, and some are missing; sequencing was by immunoSEQ multiplex PCR. Among hundreds of thousands of clones listed, around 87% were seen once. The germline gives CDR1 SNHLY, CDR2 FYNNEI. The CDR3 covers 14 residues. V was shortened by 3 bases and J by 8 bases, with 11 bases between the two germline ends. Specimen: peripheral blood. The origin of this receptor is a woman in her thirties who had recovered from COVID-19. The chain carries TRBV2 and TRBJ1-6, with a weak D call TRBD1 (5 bases). In DNA form, the CDR3 reads TGTGCCAGCAGTGATTCAGGGTTGGATTCACCCCTCCACTTT. As protein: CASSDSGLDSPLHF.